Listed below are T cell receptor beta chains from one sample, sequenced in a study of technical replicates of blood from several donors. The method was immunoSEQ multiplex PCR; TCRdb's version includes in-frame clones alone and lacks a portion of them. The data hold tens of thousands of clones, with roughly 94% observed a single time. Material: T cells isolated from PBMCs. The origin of the receptors is a human donor in good health. Each CDR3 is given without its conserved first and last residue.

j_call,v_call,cdr3_aa
TRBJ2-2,TRBV18,ASSIGGTGELF
TRBJ2-5,TRBV5-5,ASSLTGETQY
TRBJ1-3,TRBV2,ASSAGTGVGNTIY
TRBJ1-5,TRBV15,ATSRVPGSNQPQH
TRBJ1-4,TRBV9,ASSATGQGRPNEKLF
TRBJ2-7,TRBV5-1,ASSLEGGRAEEQY
TRBJ1-1,TRBV28,ASRFQGNTEAF
TRBJ2-2,TRBV9,ASSATGLGGELF
TRBJ2-7,TRBV25-1,ASSDSGGYYEQY
TRBJ1-5,TRBV2,ASSEGDSFEPQH
TRBJ1-1,TRBV2,ASNGQGAHTEAF
TRBJ2-2,TRBV19,ASSRTGTTGELF
TRBJ1-3,TRBV6-1,ASSDRNRGTGNTIY
TRBJ2-5,TRBV28,ASSFLPSGSEQTQY
TRBJ2-1,TRBV7-8,ASSFPGQGNMNEQF
TRBJ2-7,TRBV23-1,ASSPFGRLYEQY
TRBJ1-5,TRBV2,ASSEVSGNQPQH
TRBJ2-3,TRBV10-1,ASSDVADTDTQY
TRBJ1-2,TRBV6-4,ASSDFFGTGGDGYT
TRBJ1-2,TRBV29-1,SVRTEEGYT
TRBJ2-4,TRBV30,AWSGQENIQY
TRBJ2-7,TRBV28,ASRRGGQQY
TRBJ1-1,TRBV19,ASSIFRTTEAF
TRBJ1-5,TRBV5-5,ASSLSGLGNQPQH
TRBJ1-2,TRBV2,ASSLDRGISGYT
TRBJ1-1,TRBV7-3,ASRRTGYNTEAF
TRBJ2-7,TRBV6-1,ASSDYLTSGNTLTYEQY
TRBJ2-2,TRBV6-5,ASSYEGQGSGELF
TRBJ1-1,TRBV28,ASSTLGLNTEAF